This T cell receptor beta chain was recovered during a study of T-cell memory formation after mild COVID-19. A single record per CDR3 protein comes from TCRdb applying MiXCR to the 5' RACE reads. In the table there are about 180,000 distinct CDR3 sequences, about a fifth of which are singletons. There are a few counts of this clonotype. Germline V CDR1 and CDR2: SGHRS, YFSETQ. The CDR3 covers 16 residues. The V and J ends lost 2 bases and 2 bases, in that order; junction bases with no gene match: 4. The sequenced material came from PBMCs or a T cell subset sorted from them (not recorded which). This chain uses TRBV5-1 with TRBJ2-3; the match to TRBD2 covers 11 bases. The source is a man aged 18 to 30 who had mild COVID-19 (a few samples of this study predate the infection). Cell type and time point are not known. CDR3 sequence: CASSFGLAGATDTQYF. CDR3 in DNA: TGCGCCAGCAGCTTTGGACTAGCGGGTGCCACAGATACGCAGTATTTT.